This T cell receptor (beta chain) originates from a study of PD-1 blockade in classical Hodgkin lymphoma. Findings and caveats of the study: The authors excluded patients who started nivolumab under 1 year after ASCT. While CD8+ TCR diversity did not rise significantly by C4D1, CD4+ TCR diversity did. Newly diagnosed patients had baseline TCR diversity that was reportedly lower than that of healthy donors. Before treatment, complete responders showed about the same diversity as newly diagnosed patients.

Of note for this clone: The antigen is undetermined.

Time point meaning: cycle 4 day 1 (C4D1), after 6 weeks of nivolumab. Each patient's relapse followed autologous stem cell transplantation, and brentuximab vedotin exposure varied. Isolation of CD4+ T cells from thawed PBMCs was performed by magnetic negative selection. Sequencing used immunoSEQ multiplex PCR; TCRdb keeps in-frame clones, though not all of them. The table records 32,000 or so clones, approximately 86% of them present only once. The source is a human donor with classical Hodgkin lymphoma. The material sequenced was CD4+ T cells from blood, taken before the fourth cycle of nivolumab.

The CDR3: CASSYTRGLALYF. CDR3 sequence (DNA): TGTGCCAGCAGTTACACCCGGGGACTAGCGCTGTATTTT. The chain recombines TRBV6-6 with TRBJ2-3; TRBD2 aligns across 10 bases. The CDR3 extends over 13 amino acids. V lost 2 bases to trimming and J lost 14 bases; unmatched junction nucleotides: 7. Germline CDR1 is MNHNY and CDR2 is SVGAGI (reference sequence).